These T cell receptor beta chains were read from a single sample in a study of T-cell memory formation after mild COVID-19. TCRdb re-derived calls from the 5' RACE reads in MiXCR, one entry per CDR3 protein. The data show roughly 480,000 distinct CDR3 sequences, around a quarter seen once. Specimen: PBMCs or a T cell subset sorted from them (not recorded which). Source of these receptors: an adult woman who had mild COVID-19 (a few samples of this study predate the infection). Cell type and time point are not known. Each CDR3 is given with its conserved first and last residue. Fields, in order: V gene, J gene, clone size, D gene, CDR3 protein, CDR3 DNA. The D gene is left open where the match is weak. Expanded clones get a size class; other rows say once, few or many, or leave the size out.

v_call: TRBV20-1; j_call: TRBJ2-7; clone_size: few; d_call: TRBD2; cdr3_aa: CSANKEGLASYEQYF; cdr3_nt: TGCAGTGCTAATAAAGAGGGACTAGCGTCCTACGAGCAGTACTTC
v_call: TRBV12-3/TRBV12-4; j_call: TRBJ2-1; clone_size: few; d_call: .; cdr3_aa: CASRLEIGNEQFF; cdr3_nt: TGTGCCAGCAGGTTAGAAATCGGTAATGAGCAGTTCTTC
v_call: TRBV14; j_call: TRBJ1-2; clone_size: once; d_call: TRBD1; cdr3_aa: CASSQDWTGGNYGYTF; cdr3_nt: TGTGCCAGCAGCCAAGATTGGACAGGGGGGAACTATGGCTACACCTTC
v_call: TRBV11-3; j_call: TRBJ2-1; clone_size: .; d_call: TRBD2; cdr3_aa: CASSQGRGLASYNEQFF; cdr3_nt: TGTGCCAGCAGCCAGGGACGGGGACTAGCCTCCTACAATGAGCAGTTCTTC
v_call: TRBV20-1; j_call: TRBJ1-1; clone_size: .; d_call: TRBD1; cdr3_aa: CSAGTGDTEAFF; cdr3_nt: TGCAGTGCTGGGACAGGGGACACTGAAGCTTTCTTT
v_call: TRBV4-1; j_call: TRBJ2-1; clone_size: .; d_call: TRBD2; cdr3_aa: CASSNGGALPGNEQFF; cdr3_nt: TGCGCCAGCAGCAACGGGGGGGCCTTACCTGGGAATGAGCAGTTCTTC
v_call: TRBV10-3; j_call: TRBJ2-2; clone_size: few; d_call: TRBD1; cdr3_aa: CAIFSPGGFTGELFF; cdr3_nt: TGTGCCATCTTTTCGCCAGGGGGCTTCACCGGGGAGCTGTTTTTT
v_call: TRBV20-1; j_call: TRBJ1-1; clone_size: .; d_call: .; cdr3_aa: CSAARGSQNTEAFF; cdr3_nt: TGCAGTGCTGCAAGGGGCTCCCAAAACACTGAAGCTTTCTTT
v_call: TRBV13; j_call: TRBJ2-7; clone_size: .; d_call: .; cdr3_aa: CASSPRAISYEQYF; cdr3_nt: TGTGCCAGCAGCCCCAGGGCCATCTCCTACGAGCAGTACTTC
v_call: TRBV20-1; j_call: TRBJ1-1; clone_size: .; d_call: .; cdr3_aa: CSASPDWEANTEAFF; cdr3_nt: TGCAGTGCATCACCCGATTGGGAGGCGAACACTGAAGCTTTCTTT
v_call: TRBV7-9; j_call: TRBJ1-1; clone_size: .; d_call: .; cdr3_aa: CASSQALVAEAFF; cdr3_nt: TGTGCCAGCAGCCAGGCGTTGGTCGCTGAAGCTTTCTTT
v_call: TRBV12-3/TRBV12-4; j_call: TRBJ1-2; clone_size: .; d_call: .; cdr3_aa: CASSLREDYGYTF; cdr3_nt: TGTGCCAGCAGTTTAAGGGAGGACTATGGCTACACCTTC
v_call: TRBV11-2; j_call: TRBJ2-7; clone_size: once; d_call: TRBD1; cdr3_aa: CASSSQDRAAYEQYF; cdr3_nt: TGTGCCAGCAGCTCCCAGGACAGGGCAGCCTACGAGCAGTACTTC
v_call: TRBV9; j_call: TRBJ2-1; clone_size: .; d_call: TRBD2; cdr3_aa: CASSVDGGRHSYNEQFF; cdr3_nt: TGTGCCAGCAGCGTAGACGGCGGGAGACACTCCTACAATGAGCAGTTCTTC
v_call: TRBV7-9; j_call: TRBJ2-1; clone_size: .; d_call: .; cdr3_aa: CASRGGGGSSYNEQFF; cdr3_nt: TGTGCCAGCAGAGGGGGAGGGGGGAGCTCCTACAATGAGCAGTTCTTC
v_call: TRBV7-8; j_call: TRBJ2-5; clone_size: .; d_call: .; cdr3_aa: CASSRTMYQETQYF; cdr3_nt: TGTGCCAGCAGCCGGACTATGTACCAAGAGACCCAGTACTTC
v_call: TRBV12-3/TRBV12-4; j_call: TRBJ2-7; clone_size: many; d_call: TRBD1; cdr3_aa: CASSLDRGGEQYF; cdr3_nt: TGTGCCAGCAGCCTCGACAGGGGCGGCGAGCAGTACTTC
v_call: TRBV5-1; j_call: TRBJ1-2; clone_size: few; d_call: .; cdr3_aa: CASSYDSLNYGYTF; cdr3_nt: TGCGCCAGCAGCTACGACAGTCTAAACTATGGCTACACCTTC
v_call: TRBV7-3; j_call: TRBJ2-1; clone_size: .; d_call: TRBD2; cdr3_aa: CASSVVSGEQFF; cdr3_nt: TGTGCCAGCAGCGTAGTTAGCGGGGAGCAGTTCTTC
v_call: TRBV12-3/TRBV12-4; j_call: TRBJ1-6; clone_size: .; d_call: .; cdr3_aa: CASSLGVLLPGLNSPLHF; cdr3_nt: TGTGCCAGCAGTTTAGGTGTGCTACTACCGGGGTTGAATTCACCCCTCCACTTT